This TCR beta chain came from a study of blood T cells in healthy people across ages. This clonotype came up a few times. No fewer than 6 million PBMCs went into each sample. The CDR3 has 15 amino acids. The ends were cut back, 7 bases at V and 11 bases at J, with 24 bases in the middle. The germline V gene has CDR1 MNHEY and CDR2 SVGEGT. Then a second PCR, running about 6 to 11 cycles, was carried out with a sample-barcoded 5' primer and a J-beta primer mix. Every molecule of cDNA carried a tag from a template-switch adaptor with 12 random nucleotides. TCRdb reprocessed the 5' RACE reads via MiXCR and lists one record per CDR3 protein. The table records 950,000 to 1,200,000 distinct CDR3 sequences, 35% to 40% of them present only once.

The chain uses TRBV6-2 or TRBV6-3 and TRBJ2-1; TRBD2 might be the D (6 bases). The specimen was blood. The TCR sequence derives from a man aged 18 to 30 in good health. This CDR3 reads CASKEDGSIRGKQFF. CDR3 DNA: TGTGCCAGCAAGGAGGACGGGTCTATACGGGGGAAGCAGTTCTTC.